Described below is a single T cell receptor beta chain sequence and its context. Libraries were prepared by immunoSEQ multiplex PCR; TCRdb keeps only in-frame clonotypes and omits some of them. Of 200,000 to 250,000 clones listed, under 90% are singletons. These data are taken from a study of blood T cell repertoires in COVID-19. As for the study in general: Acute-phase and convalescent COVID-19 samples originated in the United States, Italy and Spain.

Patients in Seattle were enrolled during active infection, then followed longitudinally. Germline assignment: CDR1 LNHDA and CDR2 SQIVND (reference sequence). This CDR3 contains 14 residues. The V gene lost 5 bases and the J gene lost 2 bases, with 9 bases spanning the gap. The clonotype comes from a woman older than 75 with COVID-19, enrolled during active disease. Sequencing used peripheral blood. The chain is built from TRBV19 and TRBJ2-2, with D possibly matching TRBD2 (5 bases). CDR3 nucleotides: TGTGCCAGTAGTCTGGAGGCTAACACCGGGGAGCTGTTTTTT. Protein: CASSLEANTGELFF.